This is a list of T cell receptor beta chains from one sample in a study of monozygotic twins with cystic fibrosis. TCRdb's table, derived via immunoSEQ multiplex PCR, lists solely in-frame clones and lacks some. The data show just over 14,000 clones, about 85% seen once. Sequencing was done on a sample of blood. These receptors originate from a boy between 5 and 17 years old with cystic fibrosis. Each CDR3 is given with its conserved first and last residue. D genes are given only for firm matches. Size is omitted from some rows. Given values are once, few, many or a class for expanded clones.

13,.,TRBJ1-5,.,TRBV19,TGTGCCAGTAGCTCCTTTGGCAATCAGCCCCAGCATTTT,CASSSFGNQPQHF
12,.,TRBJ1-1,.,TRBV2,TGTGCCAGCATGCAGGGACTCACTGAAGCTTTCTTT,CASMQGLTEAFF
16,TRBD2,TRBJ2-5,.,TRBV7-8,TGTGCCAGCAGCTTTTTGCGGGAGGGCCCCGGGGAGACCCAGTACTTC,CASSFLREGPGETQYF
15,TRBD1,TRBJ1-2,.,TRBV4-1,TGCGCCAGCAGCTTGGATCTCAGGGGGCACGATGGCTACACCTTC,CASSLDLRGHDGYTF
15,.,TRBJ2-5,.,TRBV7-8,TGTGCCAGCAGCGAACGCCTCGACCTCCAAGAGACCCAGTACTTC,CASSERLDLQETQYF
15,TRBD2,TRBJ2-7,.,TRBV5-4,TGTGCCAGCAGCCCTGGACTAGCGGGAGAATACGAGCAGTACTTC,CASSPGLAGEYEQYF
14,.,TRBJ1-5,once,TRBV19,TGTGCCAGTACCCTGGGAGGGCTCAATCAGCCCCAGCATTTT,CASTLGGLNQPQHF
14,TRBD1,TRBJ1-4,.,TRBV5-8,TGTGCCAGCAGCCGAGGACAGGGTGAAGAAAAACTGTTTTTT,CASSRGQGEEKLFF
13,TRBD1,TRBJ1-2,.,TRBV4-1,TGCGCCAGCAGCCTAATGACAGGGGGCGGCTACACCTTC,CASSLMTGGGYTF
17,TRBD2,TRBJ2-1,.,TRBV18,TGTGCCAGCTCACCACCTATAACTAGCGTACAGAACAATGAGCAGTTCTTC,CASSPPITSVQNNEQFF
14,TRBD2,TRBJ2-3,.,TRBV19,TGTGCCAGTAGTTTCGGACTAGCGTCAGATACGCAGTATTTT,CASSFGLASDTQYF
14,TRBD2,TRBJ2-1,.,TRBV6-6,TGTGCCAGCAGACTAGCGGGAGGTTACAATGAGCAGTTCTTC,CASRLAGGYNEQFF
16,.,TRBJ1-2,.,TRBV9,TGTGCCAGCAGCGTAGGGATAGGTATGGTTCGCTATGGCTACACCTTC,CASSVGIGMVRYGYTF
16,TRBD2,TRBJ2-1,.,TRBV27,TGTGCCAGCAGCCCCAGACTAGCGGGAGGTTGGAATGAGCAGTTCTTC,CASSPRLAGGWNEQFF
15,TRBD2,TRBJ2-5,.,TRBV4-2,TGTGCCAGCAGCCACCATCTAGCGGGGGAAGGGACCCAGTACTTC,CASSHHLAGEGTQYF
14,TRBD2,TRBJ2-5,.,TRBV5-1,TGCGCCAGCTCCCCACGACTAGCGGCAGAGACCCAGTACTTC,CASSPRLAAETQYF
20,TRBD1,TRBJ2-3,.,TRBV18,TGTGCCAGCTCACCACGTGGACAGGGGTCGAGCTTAACTAGCACAGATACGCAGTATTTT,CASSPRGQGSSLTSTDTQYF
17,.,TRBJ1-3,.,TRBV6-1,TGTGCCAGCAGTGAAGCGCTCGGGCAGCGTAGCGGAAACACCATATATTTT,CASSEALGQRSGNTIYF
15,.,TRBJ2-1,.,TRBV6-5,TGTGCCAGCAGTTATAGAGGCCAGAGCCTTAATGAGCAGTTCTTC,CASSYRGQSLNEQFF
17,.,TRBJ1-4,.,TRBV4-2,TGTGCCAGCAGCCGGACTCGGCCATTCAAGGGGGATGAAAAACTGTTTTTT,CASSRTRPFKGDEKLFF
11,.,TRBJ1-1,.,TRBV30,TGTGCCTGGAGAGGGGACACTGAAGCTTTCTTT,CAWRGDTEAFF
15,TRBD2,TRBJ2-1,.,TRBV6-6,TGTGCCAGCAGTAGGGGACTAGCGGGGTACAATGAGCAGTTCTTC,CASSRGLAGYNEQFF
15,.,TRBJ1-1,few,TRBV19,TGTGCCAGTACTCTTAGTGGCCTCTGGACAGAAAAAGCTTTCTTT,CASTLSGLWTEKAFF
16,.,TRBJ2-1,.,TRBV4-2,TGTGCCAGCAGCCAAGCGGCGACTAGCTCCTACAATGAGCAGTTCTTC,CASSQAATSSYNEQFF
13,.,TRBJ2-3,.,TRBV7-9,TGTGCCAGCAGCCCACCAAGCACAGATACGCAGTATTTT,CASSPPSTDTQYF
15,.,TRBJ2-2,.,TRBV19,TGTGCCAGTAGCAATTCAGGGGATCTAACCGGGGAGCTGTTTTTT,CASSNSGDLTGELFF
13,.,TRBJ2-3,once,TRBV10-3,TGTGCCATCAGTGTCGAGGGGATAGATACGCAGTATTTT,CAISVEGIDTQYF
14,TRBD1,TRBJ1-2,.,TRBV6-1,TGTGCCAGCAGAGGCGGGACAGCTAACTATGGCTACACCTTC,CASRGGTANYGYTF
13,.,TRBJ1-2,.,TRBV6-5,TGTGCCAGCAGTACCCAGGGAGGGGATGGCTACACCTTC,CASSTQGGDGYTF
14,.,TRBJ1-3,.,TRBV25-1,TGTGCCAGCAGTGAACGGTGGGATGGAAACACCATATATTTT,CASSERWDGNTIYF
15,TRBD1,TRBJ1-3,once,TRBV18,TGTGCCAGCTCACCGGGACAGAGTTCTGGAAACACCATATATTTT,CASSPGQSSGNTIYF
14,.,TRBJ1-3,.,TRBV9,TGTGCCAGCAGCTCGTGGGGTTCTGGAAACACCATATATTTT,CASSSWGSGNTIYF
16,TRBD2,TRBJ2-3,.,TRBV14,TGTGCCAGCAGCTTAAGCGGGGGGGCGGCCGCAGATACGCAGTATTTT,CASSLSGGAAADTQYF
12,.,TRBJ2-1,.,TRBV11-2,TGTGCCAGCAGCTGGAGGTCCAATGAGCAGTTCTTC,CASSWRSNEQFF
14,TRBD2,TRBJ2-7,.,TRBV15,TGTGCCACCAGCAGAGGGGGGGGAGCCTACGAGCAGTACTTC,CATSRGGGAYEQYF
11,.,TRBJ2-7,.,TRBV20-1,TGCAGTGCGGAACGGGGGTACGAGCAGTACTTC,CSAERGYEQYF
12,.,TRBJ2-7,.,TRBV7-9,TGTGCCAGCAGCACGAACGGGGACGAGCAGTACTTC,CASSTNGDEQYF
13,.,TRBJ1-4,.,TRBV2,TGTGCCAGCAGTGGACTGCTTAATGAAAAACTGTTTTTT,CASSGLLNEKLFF
15,TRBD1,TRBJ1-1,.,TRBV5-1,TGCGCCAGCAGCAGAGGACAGGGGAGGAACACTGAAGCTTTCTTT,CASSRGQGRNTEAFF
13,.,TRBJ2-7,.,TRBV4-1,TGCGCCAGCAGCCAAGCAGGGTTCTACGAGCAGTACTTC,CASSQAGFYEQYF
16,.,TRBJ1-2,.,TRBV21-1,TGTGCCAGCAGCAAAAAACCCAGCGCCGGGTCCTACGGCTACACCTTC,CASSKKPSAGSYGYTF
14,TRBD1,TRBJ1-1,.,TRBV19,TGTGCCAGTAGATGGGACAGGAGCAGCACTGAAGCTTTCTTT,CASRWDRSSTEAFF
11,.,TRBJ2-1,.,TRBV6-6,TGTGCCAGCAGCCGGAACAATGAGCAGTTCTTC,CASSRNNEQFF
13,.,TRBJ1-1,.,TRBV9,TGTGCCAGCAGCGTAGGAGGGAGGACTGAAGCTTTCTTT,CASSVGGRTEAFF
18,.,TRBJ1-5,.,TRBV4-1,TGCGCCAGCAGCCAAGAACGGGAATGGATATTAGGAAATCAGCCCCAGCATTTT,CASSQEREWILGNQPQHF
12,.,TRBJ1-5,.,TRBV7-8,TGTGCCAGCAGCTTTTACAATCAGCCCCAGCATTTT,CASSFYNQPQHF
13,.,TRBJ1-2,few,TRBV6-5,TGTGCCAGCAGTTCACACAGTAACGATGGCTACACCTTC,CASSSHSNDGYTF
14,TRBD1,TRBJ1-4,.,TRBV19,TGTGCCAGTAGTGACAGGGGGCCTAATGAAAAACTGTTTTTT,CASSDRGPNEKLFF
14,.,TRBJ2-5,.,TRBV28,TGTGCCAGCAGTAGGGTGGGGGGCATGGAGACCCAGTACTTC,CASSRVGGMETQYF
17,TRBD1,TRBJ1-5,.,TRBV6-1,TGTGCCAGCAGTGAATATATAGGGGCAGGGGGTAATCAGCCCCAGCATTTT,CASSEYIGAGGNQPQHF
12,TRBD1,TRBJ1-2,.,TRBV29-1,TGCAGCGCGGGACAGGGAGGCTATGGCTACACCTTC,CSAGQGGYGYTF
13,.,TRBJ2-5,.,TRBV25-1,TGTGCCAGCAGTGAATACCGCGAAGAGACCCAGTACTTC,CASSEYREETQYF
15,.,TRBJ1-5,few,TRBV7-9,TGTGCCAGCAGCTTAGGGGTCCCCAGCAATCAGCCCCAGCATTTT,CASSLGVPSNQPQHF
16,.,TRBJ2-2,.,TRBV7-8,TGTGCCAGCAGCCCCTCTCGGACACCGAACACCGGGGAGCTGTTTTTT,CASSPSRTPNTGELFF
14,.,TRBJ2-3,.,TRBV19,TGTGCCAGTAGTATAGGCCTAGCAGCAGATACGCAGTATTTT,CASSIGLAADTQYF